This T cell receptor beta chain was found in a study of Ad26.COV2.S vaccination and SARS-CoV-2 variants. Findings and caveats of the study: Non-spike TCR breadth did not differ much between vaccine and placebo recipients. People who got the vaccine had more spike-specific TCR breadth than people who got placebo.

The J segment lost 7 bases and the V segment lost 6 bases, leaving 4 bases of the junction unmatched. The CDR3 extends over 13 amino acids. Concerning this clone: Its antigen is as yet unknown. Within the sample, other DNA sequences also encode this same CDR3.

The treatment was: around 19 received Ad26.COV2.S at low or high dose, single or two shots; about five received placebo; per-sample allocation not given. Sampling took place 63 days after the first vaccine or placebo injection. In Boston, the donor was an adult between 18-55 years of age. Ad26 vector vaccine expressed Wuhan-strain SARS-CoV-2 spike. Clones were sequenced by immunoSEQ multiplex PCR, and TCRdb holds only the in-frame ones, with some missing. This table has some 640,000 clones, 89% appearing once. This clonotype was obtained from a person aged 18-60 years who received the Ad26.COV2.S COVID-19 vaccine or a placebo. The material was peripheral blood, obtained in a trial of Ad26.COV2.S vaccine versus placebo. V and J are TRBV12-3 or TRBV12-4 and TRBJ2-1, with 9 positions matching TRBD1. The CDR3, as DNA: TGTGCCAGCAGCAGGACAGGGGTTAATGAGCAGTTCTTC. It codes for CASSRTGVNEQFF.